The subject of this entry is one T cell receptor (beta chain). Its antigen is unknown. The sample belongs to a study of Ad26.COV2.S vaccination and SARS-CoV-2 variants. Study as a whole: Donor participated within the Ad26.COV2.S arm of the COV1001 trial. General study findings and limits: After vaccination, substantial breadth of spike-specific CD8+ and CD4+ responses was reported.

Treatment defined: some 19 received Ad26.COV2.S at low or high dose, single or two shots; about 5 received placebo; per-sample allocation not given. Vaccine and placebo recipients were sampled on day 63 after the first injection. Clones were read by immunoSEQ multiplex PCR, and TCRdb kept only the in-frame ones, dropping some. The table records about 440,000 clones, around 91% of them present only once. The receptor was derived from a person aged 18-60 years who received the Ad26.COV2.S COVID-19 vaccine or a placebo. Sequencing used peripheral blood, obtained in a trial of Ad26.COV2.S vaccine versus placebo.

Written as DNA, the CDR3 is TGTGCCAGCAGCTCCCTGGTGAACTCTGGAAACACCATATATTTT. Translation: CASSSLVNSGNTIYF. The chain has TRBV7-2 and TRBJ1-3; D not resolved. The V and J ends lost 4 bases and 0 bases respectively, with 10 bases between them. CDR3 length: 15 amino acids. Looked up from germline, CDR1 is SGHTA and CDR2 is FQGNSA. Full variable domain (outside the CDR3, taken from reference TRBV7-2 and TRBJ1-3): GAGVSQSPSNKVTEKGKDVELRCDPISGHTALYWYRQSLGQGLEFLIYFQGNSAPDKSGLPSDRFSAERTGGSVSTLTIQRTQQEDSAVYLCASSSLVNSGNTIYFGEGSWLTVV.